Here is one T cell receptor (beta chain) with its context. The sample is drawn from a study of blood T cell repertoires in COVID-19. Study-wide background: Specimens from acute and convalescent COVID-19 originated in the United States, Italy and Spain. PBMCs, B-cell-depleted T cells, or T cells were the source of the cDNA or gDNA that made up the material.

Original processing notes: Researchers report that nucleated cell counts were estimated from reference gene primer amplification. Profiled with immunoSEQ multiplex PCR; TCRdb holds only in-frame clones, not every one. The D gene and trimming were derived from the DNA, and the V and J assignments and clone size from that table. The sample holds 50,000 to 75,000 clones; around 67% are singletons and the top ten take more than 15%. The receptor's source is a woman in her forties or fifties with active or convalescent COVID-19. Sequenced input: peripheral blood.

The CDR3: CASSTQSGNTIYF. The CDR3 DNA sequence: TGTGCCAGCAGCACCCAGTCTGGAAACACCATATATTTT. This chain links TRBV4-2 with TRBJ1-3, with unresolved D. CDR3 length equals 13 residues. Germline lookup yields CDR1 LGHNA and CDR2 YNFKEQ. Trimming removed 5 bases from V and 1 base from J, with 6 bases in between.